This is a list of T cell receptor beta chains from one sample in a study of cytomegalovirus exposure and HLA in healthy donors. Profiled with immunoSEQ multiplex PCR; TCRdb holds only in-frame clones, not every one. Found here are under 200,000 clones, more than 9.5% of them singletons; the top ten hold 7.8%. The specimen sequenced was PBMCs. These receptor sequences come from a man between 45 and 60 years old in good health and CMV-seropositive. CDR3s include the opening cysteine and the closing phenylalanine or tryptophan. The D gene is left open where the match is weak. The size field is filled for only some rows; it gives once, few, many or a size class.

>TRBV9|-|-|TRBJ1-1|15
TGTGCCAGCAGCGTAGATGTCAGTATGAACACTGAAGCTTTCTTT
CASSVDVSMNTEAFF
>TRBV25-1|TRBD1|-|TRBJ1-1|15
TGTGCCAGCAGTGAAAGTGACAGGGCGGACACTGAAGCTTTCTTT
CASSESDRADTEAFF
>TRBV5-6|-|few|TRBJ2-5|13
TGTGCCAGCAGCTGGGGGCGGCGAGAGACCCAGTACTTC
CASSWGRRETQYF
>TRBV2|-|-|TRBJ1-3|14
TGTGCCAGTTTGGAGCAGGGGCCTGGAAACACCATATATTTT
CASLEQGPGNTIYF
>TRBV7-6|-|few|TRBJ2-3|12
TGTGCCAGCAGCCCTACCACAGATACGCAGTATTTT
CASSPTTDTQYF
>TRBV7-2|TRBD2|few|TRBJ2-1|15
TGTGCCAGCAGCTTCGGTCCGGGGGGTTACAATGAGCAGTTCTTC
CASSFGPGGYNEQFF
>TRBV7-2|-|few|TRBJ2-7|14
TGTGCCAGCAGCTTAGACAGGTTCTCCTACGAGCAGTACTTC
CASSLDRFSYEQYF
>TRBV4-2|TRBD1|-|TRBJ1-2|14
TGTGCCAGCAGCTCCGGGACAGGGGTTTATGGCTACACCTTC
CASSSGTGVYGYTF
>TRBV10-2|TRBD2|-|TRBJ2-1|13
TGCGCCAGCAGTGGACTAGCGCTCAATGAGCAGTTCTTC
CASSGLALNEQFF
>TRBV11-2|-|few|TRBJ2-5|16
TGTGCCAGCAGCTTAGAGGGCCGAGTTGGGCGAAAGACCCAGTACTTC
CASSLEGRVGRKTQYF
>TRBV5-4|-|few|TRBJ2-6|15
TGTGCCAGCAGCTCGAGGGCCTCTGGGGCCAACGTCCTGACTTTC
CASSSRASGANVLTF
>TRBV5-1|-|-|TRBJ1-1|14
TGCGCCAGCAGCTTGGTTCAGGGAGGCACTGAAGCTTTCTTT
CASSLVQGGTEAFF
>TRBV18|TRBD1|few|TRBJ1-3|16
TGTGCCAGCTCACCCTCAGGGGGGAATGCCGGAAACACCATATATTTT
CASSPSGGNAGNTIYF
>TRBV5-4|-|-|TRBJ2-2|13
TGTGCCAGCAGCCCCACGGACTGGGGGGAGCTGTTTTTT
CASSPTDWGELFF
>TRBV15|-|-|TRBJ2-2|12
TGTGCCACCAGCAGCCATTCCGGGGAGCTGTTTTTT
CATSSHSGELFF
>TRBV5-6|-|few|TRBJ2-3|13
TGTGCCAGCAGCTTTAGCTACACAGATACGCAGTATTTT
CASSFSYTDTQYF
>TRBV7-2|-|-|TRBJ2-1|15
TGTGCCAGCAGCCTCCAAGGCGGACTCTACAATGAGCAGTTCTTC
CASSLQGGLYNEQFF
>TRBV5-4|TRBD2|-|TRBJ2-5|15
TGTGCCAGCAGCTTGGAGCGGGGGCCACAAGAGACCCAGTACTTC
CASSLERGPQETQYF
>TRBV27|-|-|TRBJ1-1|14
TGTGCCGGACCTGATCAGGGAGGGGATACTGAAGCTTTCTTT
CAGPDQGGDTEAFF
>TRBV5-1|TRBD1|-|TRBJ1-1|16
TGCGCCAGCAGCTCAGCCGGGACAGGGGGGAACACTGAAGCTTTCTTT
CASSSAGTGGNTEAFF
>TRBV9|-|-|TRBJ1-4|14
TGTGCCAGCAGCCCCGGGACACCTAATGAAAAACTGTTTTTT
CASSPGTPNEKLFF
>TRBV11-3|-|-|TRBJ1-1|14
TGTGCCAGCAGCCCCATCCCGCACGGGTTCGAAGCTTTCTTT
CASSPIPHGFEAFF
>TRBV4-3|-|-|TRBJ1-5|13
TGCGCCAGCAGCCCATCCCCCAGGGAGCCCCAGCATTTT
CASSPSPREPQHF
>TRBV6-1|TRBD1|-|TRBJ2-3|16
TGTGCCAGCAGTGGGGCTTTAACAGGGGGGACAGATACGCAGTATTTT
CASSGALTGGTDTQYF
>TRBV5-1|TRBD1|-|TRBJ1-1|14
TGCGCCAGCAGCTTACAGGGGGCGCGGACTGAAGCTTTCTTT
CASSLQGARTEAFF
>TRBV6-5|-|-|TRBJ2-1|16
TGTGCCAGCAGTTACTCCGGGATTCTGGGCTACAATGAGCAGTTCTTC
CASSYSGILGYNEQFF
>TRBV5-1|TRBD2|-|TRBJ2-4|16
TGCGCCAGCACCTCGATGAGCGGGGGGCCAGGTGACATTCAGTACTTC
CASTSMSGGPGDIQYF
>TRBV28|-|few|TRBJ2-3|13
TGTGCCAGCAGTCCCCAGGTCCCAGATACGCAGTATTTT
CASSPQVPDTQYF
>TRBV5-4|TRBD1|-|TRBJ2-3|14
TGTGCCAGCAGCTTTAAAACAGGGGAGGATACGCAGTATTTT
CASSFKTGEDTQYF